These 10 T cell receptor beta chains came from one sample sequenced in a study of CD8+CD57+ T cells in acquired aplastic anemia. Profiles of TCR beta VDJ and CDR3 were generated from a genomic DNA template. A single record per CDR3 protein comes from TCRdb applying MiXCR to the reads. The sample has about 190,000 distinct CDR3 sequences; 48% are singletons. Patients who underwent sequencing had shown CD8+CD57+ cell expansion by flow cytometry. Sequenced sample: sorted CD4+, CD8+, or CD8+CD57+ T cells (not recorded which) from PBMCs. The receptors derive from a human donor with aplastic anemia.

Notes on this clonotype: In this CDR3 the conserved last residue, phenylalanine or tryptophan, is missing, so a read error is likely. The chain combines TRBV3-1 with TRBJ2-7; D is possibly TRBD1 (6 bases). V lost 0 bases and J 8 bases, leaving 8 bases between the germline ends. The CDR3 is made up of 12 amino acids. Germline V CDR1 and CDR2: LGHDT, YNNKEL (reference sequence). In DNA form, the CDR3 reads TGTGCCAGCAGCCAAGATAGGGGGAAGCAGTACCTC. Amino acids: CASSQDRGKQYL.

On this clonotype itself: A clone one base away is much larger, so this may be a read error. This CDR3 is missing its conserved last phenylalanine or tryptophan, likely due to a read error. The rearrangement links TRBV29-1 to TRBJ2-7, with 7 bases identical to TRBD2. CDR1 and CDR2 (germline): SQVTM, ANQGSEA. The CDR3 spans 14 residues. CDR3 coding DNA: TGCGGCGTTGAAGCTTGGTGGGGGGGGAACGAGCAGTACCTC. It encodes CGVEAWWGGNEQYL.

The table lists this clonotype with a few counts. The chain uses TRBV20-1 and TRBJ2-7; D assignment may be TRBD1 or TRBD2 (5 bases each). The CDR3 spans 14 residues. CDR1 and CDR2 (germline): DFQATT, SNEGSKA (reference sequence). V was clipped by 3 bases and J by 0 bases, with 12 bases between them. The CDR3 protein is CSARGTGISYEQYF. CDR3 nucleotides: TGCAGTGCTAGGGGGACCGGGATCTCCTACGAGCAGTACTTC.

Worth noting for this clonotype: One junction end does not reproduce the germline sequence, and a read error may be involved. The chain couples TRBV19 to TRBJ1-5; D unresolved. This CDR3 has 11 residues. CDR1 LNHDA and CDR2 SQIVND come from the germline V gene (reference sequence). CDR3 DNA: TGTGCCAGTAGTAGTGGTCAGCTCCAGCGTTTT. Amino acids: CASSSGQLQRF.

There are many counts of this clonotype. The chain has TRBV7-9 and TRBJ2-5; the match to TRBD1 covers 8 bases. This CDR3 comprises 15 residues. V shed 2 bases, J shed 2 bases, and the junction held 4 bases outside the gene matches. CDR1 is SEHNR and CDR2 is FQNEAQ in the germline V gene (reference sequence). CDR3: CASSLHRQGQETQYF. The DNA of the CDR3 is TGTGCCAGCAGCTTACACCGACAGGGGCAAGAGACCCAGTACTTC. The variable domain in full, with the rest retrieved from reference TRBV7-9 and TRBJ2-5, is DTGVSQNPRHKITKRGQNVTFRCDPISEHNRLYWYRQTLGQGPEFLTYFQNEAQLEKSRLLSDRFSAERPKGSFSTLEIQRTEQGDSAMYLCASSLHRQGQETQYFGPGTRLLVL.

The V gene is TRBV10-3, the J gene TRBJ1-1; no clear D. The CDR3 is made up of 14 amino acids. CDR1 ENHRY and CDR2 SYGVKD come from the germline V gene. Trimming cost V 0 bases and J 1 base, with 6 bases left between them. CDR3 sequence reads: CAISESQSNTEAFF. The CDR3 DNA reads TGTGCCATCAGTGAGTCTCAGTCGAACACTGAAGCTTTCTTT.

The table lists this clonotype with a few counts. The chain links TRBV9 to TRBJ2-1; TRBD2 matches 14 bases. This CDR3 spans 15 amino acids. CDR1 and CDR2 (germline): SGDLS, YYNGEE. V was clipped by 2 bases and J by 8 bases; unmatched bases: 3. In DNA, the CDR3 is TGTGCCAGCAGCGTTGGGACTAGCGGGGGTGATGAGCAGTTCTTC. Translated: CASSVGTSGGDEQFF.

The chain links TRBV2 to TRBJ2-1; 10 bases agree with TRBD1. The germline V gene encodes CDR1 SNHLY and CDR2 FYNNEI. J lost 3 bases, V lost 6 bases, and 2 bases had no gene match. The length of the CDR3 is 14 residues. The CDR3 sequence: CASRDRGFYNEQFF. The CDR3 DNA follows: TGTGCCAGCAGGGACAGGGGGTTCTACAATGAGCAGTTCTTC.

The chain is built from TRBV7-8 and TRBJ2-7, with D possibly TRBD1 on 5 matching bases. The CDR3 covers 16 residues. Trimming removed 5 bases at V and 5 bases at J, with 22 bases between. From germline, CDR1 is SGHVS and CDR2 FQNEAQ. This chain's CDR3 is CASSRTASQGNHEQYF. CDR3 nucleotides: TGTGCCAGCAGCCGTACGGCTTCGCAGGGTAACCACGAGCAGTACTTC.

This clonotype was recorded at least ten times. This sequence joins TRBV7-9 and TRBJ1-2; D is perhaps TRBD1 (6 bases). Trimming took 5 bases from V and 2 from J, leaving 12 bases between them. The CDR3 runs to 14 residues. Germline V gives CDR1 SEHNR, CDR2 FQNEAQ (reference sequence). CDR3 loop: CASSPGQGNYGYTF. The CDR3 bases are TGTGCCAGCAGCCCCGGCCAGGGGAACTATGGCTACACCTTC.